These T cell receptor beta chains were read from a single sample in a study of neurological immune-mediated disorders. TCRdb fed the 5' RACE reads into MiXCR, producing one record per CDR3 protein. The data hold more than 30,000 distinct CDR3 sequences, with about an eighth observed a single time. What was sequenced was CD4+ T cells from blood. These receptors were collected from a female donor with HTLV-1-associated myelopathy (HAM/TSP). Each CDR3 is given with its conserved first and last residue.

length | V | CDR3
12 | TRBV20-1 | CSASGDPYEQYF
15 | TRBV6-2/TRBV6-3 | CASSAPRLARDIQYF
11 | TRBV7-9 | CASRGVYEQYF
15 | TRBV20-1 | CSARDLQGQGVEQYF
13 | TRBV6-5 | CASRAGGPGEQFF
16 | TRBV4-3 | CASSRDRDRNTDTQYF
14 | TRBV9 | CASSPHAGAGEQFF
14 | TRBV11-2 | CASSLVGQGNEQYF
12 | TRBV20-1 | CSATIGAETQYF
13 | TRBV7-2 | CASSLGQYNEQFF
14 | TRBV5-1 | CASSPRPDSYGYTF
17 | TRBV5-6 | CASSLERGGVITDTQYF
15 | TRBV7-2 | CASSFSGGDYYGYTF
14 | TRBV10-3 | CVISESGGYYEQYF
12 | TRBV3-1 | CASSDRGGKLFF
14 | TRBV12-3/TRBV12-4 | CASGWRSSTDTQYF
15 | TRBV5-1 | CASSLTGGADQPQHF
15 | TRBV20-1 | CSARVSGIGTDTQYF
12 | TRBV2 | CASSGVGYEQYF
16 | TRBV5-1 | CASSFLAGENTGELFF
17 | TRBV5-5 | CASINSGGLAGVNEQYF
16 | TRBV5-1 | CASSPRPAGGPYEQYF
12 | TRBV20-1 | CSASPGRGELFF
16 | TRBV10-3 | CAISEGLAGGGDTQYF
15 | TRBV7-2 | CASTPRWGSGTEAFF
15 | TRBV6-6 | CASRPAGQEAWEQYF
14 | TRBV20-1 | CSARDTAGANVLTF
12 | TRBV20-1 | CSARAIENTQYF
16 | TRBV7-8 | CASSFFTGLRYNEQFF
16 | TRBV18 | CASSPPRQLSPDTQYF
12 | TRBV20-1 | CSAHDRAYGYTF
14 | TRBV4-3 | CASSQDRDHYGYTF
16 | TRBV7-8 | CASSLFGTGGNSPLHF
15 | TRBV5-1 | CASSLPLAGNNEQFF
16 | TRBV12-3/TRBV12-4 | CASSLLLAKGTDTQYF
13 | TRBV2 | CASSEDRETEAFF
14 | TRBV6-5 | CASRTSGTPYGYTF
14 | TRBV7-2 | CASSLPGRGDTIYF
13 | TRBV14 | CASSLGFGSPLHF
12 | TRBV20-1 | CSARRGENEQFF
17 | TRBV3-1 | CASSQDLAGGGQETQYF
18 | TRBV15 | CATSRDHRTFQKGETQYF
15 | TRBV20-1 | CSARADLLAKNIQYF
16 | TRBV6-5 | CASSYWAGGSPDTQYF
15 | TRBV4-3 | CASSQDGSGTDTQYF
13 | TRBV6-2/TRBV6-3 | CASSSDSAYEQYF
15 | TRBV10-3 | CAARGAMDVHNEQFF
16 | TRBV20-1 | CSASELGRGYYNEQYF
16 | TRBV7-2 | CASSPNGGTGYNEQFF
13 | TRBV6-6 | CASRLDRRHEAFF
13 | TRBV7-3 | CASSVTGNNEQFF